This T cell receptor beta chain stems from a study of cytomegalovirus exposure and HLA in healthy donors (dated by TCRdb to 2016 to 2017). A note on the overall study: According to a later analysis, one platform produced both the roughly 110 validation repertoires and the approximately 670 repertoires of the first cohort. To predict cytomegalovirus infection status, the study brought together high-throughput TCR immunosequencing, statistical association of individual TCRs with disease status, and machine learning. Besides the first cohort of 550 to 750 subjects, a separate validation cohort made up of over a hundred different subjects was used. The study was designed to test whether signatures of past pathogen exposure could be identified by cataloging public T cell receptors. What the research found in general, with its limitations: All 120 or so repertoires were used to score co-occurrence in the validation cohort in a later analysis, because that analysis had no HLA typing for the cohort. In the study, about 150 TCR beta chains were listed as associated with cytomegalovirus. The authors suggested that the approach could potentially be extended to other disease states and immunological phenotypes. Across donors, most TCR sequences were observed very rarely, whereas some public TCRs were present in many individuals. The classifier was reported to diagnose cytomegalovirus status with high specificity and sensitivity in both the original and validation cohorts. Three of the identified cytomegalovirus-associated TCR beta chains were confirmed in vitro to be specific for cytomegalovirus antigens. Of the cluster scores, roughly 93% were above 0 in a later analysis, which found that TCRs clustered in the first cohort also tended to co-occur in the 95 to 150 validation repertoires.

Sequences SGHTA (CDR1) and FQGTGA (CDR2) are obtained from the germline V gene. V sheds 5 bases and J sheds 0 bases, leaving 20 bases between their ends. The CDR3 runs 18 amino acids, cysteine and phenylalanine included. Of all the DNA, just the CDR3 is kept, 54 bases in frame from base 1. The donors were included in the validation cohort of 120 subjects, a group kept apart from the roughly 670-subject first cohort. A remark on this clone: Its antigen is unknown. Base qualities are not provided; no much larger clone lies one nucleotide away.

The method was the immunoSEQ multiplex PCR assay. The original pipeline was this. A statistical classification framework was developed to diagnose cytomegalovirus status using the catalog of TCR beta chain sequences. The table comes from immuneACCESS by way of TCRdb, which keeps in-frame sequences with V and J called. Part of the clones is missing from these tables; in studies checked, under half for an unresolved V gene and the rest for unknown reasons. V and J calls and clone size are given by that table; D and trimming were obtained from the DNA. This sample has 150,000 to 200,000 clones in its table, and about 96% of those were observed once. Jointly, the top ten make up around 0.9% of the sample.

The chain employs TRBV7-3 and TRBJ2-1, with the D gene not clear enough to name. The clonotype originates from a young woman in good health and CMV-seronegative. The sample was PBMCs. This receptor has the CDR3 CASSATPPGSGSYNEQFF. Read as DNA, the sequence is TGTGCCAGCAGCGCCACCCCCCCCGGGTCGGGCTCCTACAATGAGCAGTTCTTC.